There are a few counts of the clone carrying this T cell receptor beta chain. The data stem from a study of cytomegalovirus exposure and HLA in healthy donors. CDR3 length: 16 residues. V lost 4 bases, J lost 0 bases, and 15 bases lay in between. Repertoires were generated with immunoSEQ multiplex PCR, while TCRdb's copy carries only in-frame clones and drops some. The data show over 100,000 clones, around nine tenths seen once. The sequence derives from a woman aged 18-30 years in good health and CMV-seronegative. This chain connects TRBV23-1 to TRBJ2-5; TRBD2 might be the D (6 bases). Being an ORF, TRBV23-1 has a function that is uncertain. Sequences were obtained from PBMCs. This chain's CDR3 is CASSPGLKGYQETQYF. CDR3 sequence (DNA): TGCGCCAGCAGTCCGGGACTTAAGGGGTACCAAGAGACCCAGTACTTC.